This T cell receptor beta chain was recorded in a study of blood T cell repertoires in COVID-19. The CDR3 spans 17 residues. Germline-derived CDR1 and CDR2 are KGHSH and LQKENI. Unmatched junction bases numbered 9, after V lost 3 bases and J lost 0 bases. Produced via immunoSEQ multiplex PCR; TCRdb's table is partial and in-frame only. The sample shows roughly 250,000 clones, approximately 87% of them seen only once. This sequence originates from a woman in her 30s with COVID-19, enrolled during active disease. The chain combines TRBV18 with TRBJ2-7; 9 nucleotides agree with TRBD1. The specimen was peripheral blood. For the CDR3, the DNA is TGTGCCAGCTCACCCGGGACAGGGATGCGGAGCTCCTACGAGCAGTACTTC. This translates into CASSPGTGMRSSYEQYF.